This T cell receptor beta chain is from a study of cytomegalovirus exposure and HLA in healthy donors. At the level of the study: Tens of millions of unique TCR sequences came from HLA-typed donors in an early release. General observations from the study: The authors considered a cluster of highly shared sequence variants likely to be a sequencing artifact. In a later analysis, compared with equally common non-associated chains, HLA-associated beta chains were more expanded.

As for this clone: No antigen is known for it.

The study ran its PCR with 60 Vbeta and 13 Jbeta primers. TCRdb's copy holds only in-frame clones and misses some; the assay was immunoSEQ multiplex PCR. Here the sample spans 100,000 or so clones, around 75% being singletons. From germline, CDR1 is MGHRA and CDR2 YSYEKL. V shed 3 bases and J 1 base; nucleotides not matched to a gene: 5. This CDR3 spans 15 amino acids. This chain uses TRBV4-1 with TRBJ1-1, with TRBD1 matching 7 bases. The receptor was derived from a man aged 35-49 years in good health and CMV-seronegative. The specimen was PBMCs. The CDR3, as DNA: TGCGCCAGCAGCCACCCGGGGACAGCGAACACTGAAGCTTTCTTT. Translated: CASSHPGTANTEAFF.